Listed here is a single TCR beta chain. Looked up from germline, CDR1 is PRHDT and CDR2 is FYEKMQ (reference sequence). Trimming removed 5 bases at V and 4 bases at J, with 16 bases between. The CDR3 spans 15 residues. The repertoire was sequenced with immunoSEQ multiplex PCR; TCRdb's copy has only in-frame clones and lacks some. Of a few hundred thousand clones in the sample, around 91% were seen once. The data originate from a study of Ad26.COV2.S vaccination and SARS-CoV-2 variants. Study details: Trial arm assignment for the donor was COV1001 Ad26.COV2.S.

Stated treatment: some 19 received Ad26.COV2.S at low or high dose, single or two shots; about 5 received placebo; per-sample allocation not given. Samples were taken on day 63 after the first vaccine or placebo injection. Whoever gave the sample was an adult aged 18-55 years in Boston. As its vector, the vaccine had Ad26, which expressed Wuhan-strain SARS-CoV-2 spike. V is TRBV13 and J is TRBJ2-3; TRBD1 might be the D (5 bases). This TCR was recovered from a person between 18 and 65 years old who received the Ad26.COV2.S COVID-19 vaccine or a placebo. The material sequenced was peripheral blood, taken in a trial of Ad26.COV2.S vaccine versus placebo. The CDR3 is CASSQIRVMADTQYF. The CDR3 nucleotides read TGTGCCAGCAGCCAGATCAGGGTGATGGCAGATACGCAGTATTTT.